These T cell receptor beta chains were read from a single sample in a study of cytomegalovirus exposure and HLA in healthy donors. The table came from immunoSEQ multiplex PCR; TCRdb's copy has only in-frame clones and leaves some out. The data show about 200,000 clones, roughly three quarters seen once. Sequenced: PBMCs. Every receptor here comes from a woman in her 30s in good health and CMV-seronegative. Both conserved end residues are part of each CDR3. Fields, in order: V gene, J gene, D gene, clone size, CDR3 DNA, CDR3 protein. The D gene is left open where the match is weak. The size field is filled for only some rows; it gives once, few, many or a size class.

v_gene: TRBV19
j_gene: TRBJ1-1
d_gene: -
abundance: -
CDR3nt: TGTGCCAGTATGATTGGGGGCGGGAACACTGAAGCTTTCTTT
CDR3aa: CASMIGGGNTEAFF

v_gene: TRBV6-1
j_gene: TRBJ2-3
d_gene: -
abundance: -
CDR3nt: TGTGCCACCCAAGACAGAGCTAGCACAGATACGCAGTATTTT
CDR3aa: CATQDRASTDTQYF

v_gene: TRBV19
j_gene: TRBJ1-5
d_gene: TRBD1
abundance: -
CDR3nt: TGTGCCAGTAGTCCCCGGACAGGGGGTCAGAGCAATCAGCCCCAGCATTTT
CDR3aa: CASSPRTGGQSNQPQHF

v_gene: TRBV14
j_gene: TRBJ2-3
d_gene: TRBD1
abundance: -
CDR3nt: TGTGCCAGCAGCCAAGATGGGCCGGGACAGGGGACAGATACGCAGTATTTT
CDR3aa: CASSQDGPGQGTDTQYF

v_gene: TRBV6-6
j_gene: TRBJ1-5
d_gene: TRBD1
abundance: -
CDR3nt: TGTGCCAGCAGTTACTCGGGGACAGGGGGTCAGCCCCAGCATTTT
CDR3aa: CASSYSGTGGQPQHF

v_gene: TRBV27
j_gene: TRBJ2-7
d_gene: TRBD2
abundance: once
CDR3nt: TGTGCCAGCAGTTCCAAACCCCCCAAATGGACTAGCGGGGCCTACGAGCAGTACTTC
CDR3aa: CASSSKPPKWTSGAYEQYF

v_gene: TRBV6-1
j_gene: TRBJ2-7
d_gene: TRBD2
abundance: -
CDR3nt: TGTGCCAGCAGCCTTTTTAGCGGGAGGTCCTACGAGCAGTACTTC
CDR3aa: CASSLFSGRSYEQYF

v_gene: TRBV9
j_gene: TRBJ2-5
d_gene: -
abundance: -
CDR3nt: TGTGCCAGCAGCGGCCCTAGGGGAGGCCTCGAGACCCAGTACTTC
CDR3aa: CASSGPRGGLETQYF

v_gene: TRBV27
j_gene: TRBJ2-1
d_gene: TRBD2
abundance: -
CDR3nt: TGTGCCAGCAGCTTCCAGGGACTAGCGGGACGTGAGCAGTTCTTC
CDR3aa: CASSFQGLAGREQFF

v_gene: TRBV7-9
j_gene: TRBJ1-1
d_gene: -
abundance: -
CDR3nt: TGTGCCAGCAGCCCCGATCGGTCCGCTGAAGCTTTCTTT
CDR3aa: CASSPDRSAEAFF

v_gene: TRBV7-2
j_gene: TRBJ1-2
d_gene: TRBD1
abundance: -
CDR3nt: TGTGCCAGCAGCCCATCCGGGACAGGCCATGGCTACACCTTC
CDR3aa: CASSPSGTGHGYTF

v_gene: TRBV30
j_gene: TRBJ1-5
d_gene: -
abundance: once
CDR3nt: TGTGCCTGGTCTTCAGGGTTCAATCAGCCCCAGCATTTT
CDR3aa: CAWSSGFNQPQHF

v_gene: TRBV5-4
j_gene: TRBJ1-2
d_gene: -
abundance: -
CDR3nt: TGTGCCAGCAGCCCCCAAACTCTTCGTAGTGGCTACACCTTC
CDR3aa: CASSPQTLRSGYTF

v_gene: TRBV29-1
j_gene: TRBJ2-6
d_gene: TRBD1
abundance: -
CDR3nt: TGCAGCGTTGGTGGAGACAGGGGACCTGGGGCCAACGTCCTGACTTTC
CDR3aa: CSVGGDRGPGANVLTF

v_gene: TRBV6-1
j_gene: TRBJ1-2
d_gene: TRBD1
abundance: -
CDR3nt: TGTGCCAGCACTTACGCAGGGGGCTATGGCTACACCTTC
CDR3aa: CASTYAGGYGYTF

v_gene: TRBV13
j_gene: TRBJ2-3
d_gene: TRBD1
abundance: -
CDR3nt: TGTGCCAGCAGCGACAGGGGGTCAACAGATACGCAGTATTTT
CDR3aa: CASSDRGSTDTQYF

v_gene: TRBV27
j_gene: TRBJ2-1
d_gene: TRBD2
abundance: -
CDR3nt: TGTGCCACCGCTGCGGGCGGGAGGGCCTACAATGAGCAGTTCTTC
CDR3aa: CATAAGGRAYNEQFF

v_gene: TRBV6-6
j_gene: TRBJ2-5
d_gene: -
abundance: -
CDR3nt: TGTGCCAGCAGTGGTCGGGGGAGGCAAGAGACCCAGTACTTC
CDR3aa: CASSGRGRQETQYF

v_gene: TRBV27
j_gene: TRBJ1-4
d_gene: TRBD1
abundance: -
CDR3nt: TGTGCCAGCAGTGGGGGGACAGCTTTTGCAACTAATGAAAAACTGTTTTTT
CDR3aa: CASSGGTAFATNEKLFF

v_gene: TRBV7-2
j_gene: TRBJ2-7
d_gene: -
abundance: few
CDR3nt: TGTGCCAGCAGCTCCGACTATTCCTCCTACGAGCAGTACTTC
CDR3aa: CASSSDYSSYEQYF